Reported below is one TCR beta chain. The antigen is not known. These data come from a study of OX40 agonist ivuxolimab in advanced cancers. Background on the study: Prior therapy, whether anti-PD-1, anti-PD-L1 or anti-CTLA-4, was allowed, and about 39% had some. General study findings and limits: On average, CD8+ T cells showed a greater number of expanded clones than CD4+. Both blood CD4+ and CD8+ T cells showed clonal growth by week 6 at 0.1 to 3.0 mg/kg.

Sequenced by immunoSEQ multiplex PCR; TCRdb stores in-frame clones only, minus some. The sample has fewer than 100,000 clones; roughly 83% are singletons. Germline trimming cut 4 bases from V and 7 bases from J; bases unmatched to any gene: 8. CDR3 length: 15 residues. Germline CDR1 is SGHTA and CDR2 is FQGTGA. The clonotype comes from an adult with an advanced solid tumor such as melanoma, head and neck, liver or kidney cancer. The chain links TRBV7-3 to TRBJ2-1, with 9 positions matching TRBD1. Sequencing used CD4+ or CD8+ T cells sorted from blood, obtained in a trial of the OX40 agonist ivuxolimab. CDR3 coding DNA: TGTGCCAGCAGCTCTACCGGGACAGGGAAAAATGAGCAGTTCTTC. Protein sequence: CASSSTGTGKNEQFF.